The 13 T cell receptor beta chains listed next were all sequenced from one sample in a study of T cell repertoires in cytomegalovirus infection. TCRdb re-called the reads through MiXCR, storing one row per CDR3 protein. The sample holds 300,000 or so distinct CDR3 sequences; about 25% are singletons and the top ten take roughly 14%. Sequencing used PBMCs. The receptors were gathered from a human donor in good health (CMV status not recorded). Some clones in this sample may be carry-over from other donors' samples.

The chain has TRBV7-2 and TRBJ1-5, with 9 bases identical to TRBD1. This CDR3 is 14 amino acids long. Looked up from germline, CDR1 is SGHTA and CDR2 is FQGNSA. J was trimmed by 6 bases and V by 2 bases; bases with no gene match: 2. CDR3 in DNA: TGTGCCAGCAGCTTAACAGGGGGCCCTCAGCCCCAGCATTTT. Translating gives CASSLTGGPQPQHF.

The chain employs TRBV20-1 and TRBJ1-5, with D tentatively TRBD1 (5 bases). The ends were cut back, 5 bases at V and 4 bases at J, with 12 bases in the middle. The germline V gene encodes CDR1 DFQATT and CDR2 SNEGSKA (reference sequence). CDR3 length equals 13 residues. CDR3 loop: CSAARGGNQPQHF. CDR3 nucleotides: TGCAGTGCTGCCCGGGGGGGGAATCAGCCCCAGCATTTT.

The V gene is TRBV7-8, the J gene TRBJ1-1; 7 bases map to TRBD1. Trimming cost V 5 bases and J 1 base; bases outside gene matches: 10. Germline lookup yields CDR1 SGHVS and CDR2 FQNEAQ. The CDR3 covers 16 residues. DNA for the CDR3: TGTGCCAGCAGCAGTAAGCGGACAGGAAAGAACACTGAAGCTTTCTTT. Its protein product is CASSSKRTGKNTEAFF. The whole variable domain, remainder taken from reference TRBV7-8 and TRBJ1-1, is GAGVSQSPRYKVAKRGQDVALRCDPISGHVSLFWYQQALGQGPEFLTYFQNEAQLDKSGLPSDRFFAERPEGSVSTLKIQRTQQEDSAVYLCASSSKRTGKNTEAFFGQGTRLTVV.

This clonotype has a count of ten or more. In nucleotides, the CDR3 is TGTGCCAGCAGCTCAGAGACAGGGGTGATGGGCTACACCTTC. Translated, it gives CASSSETGVMGYTF. The genes are TRBV7-2 and TRBJ1-2, with 8 nucleotides matching TRBD1. This CDR3 region has 14 residues. The V gene's germline CDR1 is SGHTA and CDR2 FQGNSA. V lost 4 bases and J lost 8; bases outside the gene matches: 9.

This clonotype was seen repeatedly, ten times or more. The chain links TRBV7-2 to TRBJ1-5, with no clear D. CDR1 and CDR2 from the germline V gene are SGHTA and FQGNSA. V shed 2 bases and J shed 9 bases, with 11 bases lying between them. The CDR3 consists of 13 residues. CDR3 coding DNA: TGTGCCAGCAGCTTAAAGGCGACCGGGCCCCAGCATTTT. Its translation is CASSLKATGPQHF.

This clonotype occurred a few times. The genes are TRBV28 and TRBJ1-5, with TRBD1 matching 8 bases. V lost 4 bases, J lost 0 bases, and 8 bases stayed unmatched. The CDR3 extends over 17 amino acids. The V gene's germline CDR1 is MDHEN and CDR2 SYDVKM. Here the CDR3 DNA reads TGTGCCAGCAGTTCGATCGGACAGGGACATAGCAATCAGCCCCAGCATTTT. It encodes CASSSIGQGHSNQPQHF.

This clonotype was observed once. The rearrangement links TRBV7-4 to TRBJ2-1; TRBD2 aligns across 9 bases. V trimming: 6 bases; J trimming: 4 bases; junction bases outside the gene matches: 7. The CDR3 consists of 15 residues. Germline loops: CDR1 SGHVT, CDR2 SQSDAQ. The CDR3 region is CASSSRLAVYNEQFF. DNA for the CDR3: TGTGCCAGCAGTTCAAGACTAGCGGTTTACAATGAGCAGTTCTTC.

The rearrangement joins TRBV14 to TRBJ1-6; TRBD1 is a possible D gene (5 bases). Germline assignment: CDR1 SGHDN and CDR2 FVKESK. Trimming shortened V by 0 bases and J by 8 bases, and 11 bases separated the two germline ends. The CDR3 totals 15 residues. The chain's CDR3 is CASSQDQGVYSPLHF. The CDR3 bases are TGTGCCAGCAGCCAAGATCAGGGTGTGTATTCACCCCTCCACTTT. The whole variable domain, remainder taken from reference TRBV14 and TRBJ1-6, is EAGVTQFPSHSVIEKGQTVTLRCDPISGHDNLYWYRRVMGKEIKFLLHFVKESKQDESGMPNNRFLAERTGGTYSTLKVQPAELEDSGVYFCASSQDQGVYSPLHFGNGTRLTVT.

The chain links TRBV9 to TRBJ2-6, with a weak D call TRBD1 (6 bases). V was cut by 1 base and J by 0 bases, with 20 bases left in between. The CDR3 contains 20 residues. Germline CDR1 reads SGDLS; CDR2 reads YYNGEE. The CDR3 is CASSVFSPGGSGSGANVLTF. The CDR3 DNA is TGTGCCAGCAGCGTATTCTCACCTGGGGGCAGCGGCTCTGGGGCCAACGTCCTGACTTTC.

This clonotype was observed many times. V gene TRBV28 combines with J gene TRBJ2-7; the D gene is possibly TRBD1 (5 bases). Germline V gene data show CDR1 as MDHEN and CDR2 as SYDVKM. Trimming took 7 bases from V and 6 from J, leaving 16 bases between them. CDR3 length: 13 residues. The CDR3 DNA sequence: TGTGCCAGCACCACGACAGATCGCAGCGAGCAGTACTTC. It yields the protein CASTTTDRSEQYF.

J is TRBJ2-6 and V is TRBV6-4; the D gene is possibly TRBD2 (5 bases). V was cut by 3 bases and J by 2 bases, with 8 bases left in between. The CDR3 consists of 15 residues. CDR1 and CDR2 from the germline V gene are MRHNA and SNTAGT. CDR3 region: CASSEDFPGANVLTF. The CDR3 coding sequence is TGTGCCAGCAGTGAGGACTTCCCTGGGGCCAACGTCCTGACTTTC.

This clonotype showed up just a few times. The CDR3 nucleotides are TGTGCCAGCAGCGGAACTAGCGGGGGGGCTTACAATGAGCAGTTCTTC. As protein: CASSGTSGGAYNEQFF. The chain carries TRBV7-9 and TRBJ2-1, with TRBD2 matching 13 bases. The CDR3 is 16 residues long. After removal of 5 bases from V and 4 bases from J, the junction contained 5 bases not matched to a gene. Germline V lookup: CDR1 SEHNR, CDR2 FQNEAQ (reference sequence).

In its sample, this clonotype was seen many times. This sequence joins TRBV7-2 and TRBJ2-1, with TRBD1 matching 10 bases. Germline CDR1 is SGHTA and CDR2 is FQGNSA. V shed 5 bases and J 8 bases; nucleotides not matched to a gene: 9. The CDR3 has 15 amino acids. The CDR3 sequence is CASSPGQGKLDEQFF. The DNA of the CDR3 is TGTGCCAGCAGCCCGGGACAGGGGAAATTGGATGAGCAGTTCTTC. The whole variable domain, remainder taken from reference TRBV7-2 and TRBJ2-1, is GAGVSQSPSNKVTEKGKDVELRCDPISGHTALYWYRQSLGQGLEFLIYFQGNSAPDKSGLPSDRFSAERTGGSVSTLTIQRTQQEDSAVYLCASSPGQGKLDEQFFGPGTRLTVL.